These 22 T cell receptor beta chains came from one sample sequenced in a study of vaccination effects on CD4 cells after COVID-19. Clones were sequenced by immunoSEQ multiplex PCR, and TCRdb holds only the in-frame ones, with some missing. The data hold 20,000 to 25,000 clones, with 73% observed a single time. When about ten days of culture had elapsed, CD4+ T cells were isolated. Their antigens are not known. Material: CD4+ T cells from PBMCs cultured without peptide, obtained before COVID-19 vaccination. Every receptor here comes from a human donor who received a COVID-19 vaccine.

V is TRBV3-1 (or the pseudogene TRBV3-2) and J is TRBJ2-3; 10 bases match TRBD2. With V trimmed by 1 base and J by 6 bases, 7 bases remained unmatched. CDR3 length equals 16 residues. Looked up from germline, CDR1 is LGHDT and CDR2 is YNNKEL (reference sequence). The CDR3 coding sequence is TGTGCCAGCAGCCAAGTGGTAGCGGGGGGATCGGATACGCAGTATTTT. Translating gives CASSQVVAGGSDTQYF.

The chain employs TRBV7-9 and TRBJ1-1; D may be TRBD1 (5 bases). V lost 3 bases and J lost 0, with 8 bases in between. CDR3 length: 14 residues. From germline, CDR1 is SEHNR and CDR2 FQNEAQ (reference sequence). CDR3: CASSFVGVNTEAFF. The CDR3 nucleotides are TGTGCCAGCAGCTTCGTAGGGGTGAACACTGAAGCTTTCTTT.

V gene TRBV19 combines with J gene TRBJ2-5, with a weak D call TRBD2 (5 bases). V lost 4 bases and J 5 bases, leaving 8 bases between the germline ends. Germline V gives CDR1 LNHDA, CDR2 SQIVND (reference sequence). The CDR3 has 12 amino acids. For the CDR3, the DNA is TGTGCCAGTAGTACCCCGGGGGAGACCCAGTACTTC. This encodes CASSTPGETQYF.

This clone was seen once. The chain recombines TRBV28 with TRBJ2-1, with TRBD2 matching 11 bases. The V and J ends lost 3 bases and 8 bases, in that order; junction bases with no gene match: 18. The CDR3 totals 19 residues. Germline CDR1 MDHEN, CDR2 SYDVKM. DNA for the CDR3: TGTGCCAGCAGTTTTTTGACTAGCGGGATGGAGTGGGGTACCGATGAGCAGTTCTTC. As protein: CASSFLTSGMEWGTDEQFF.

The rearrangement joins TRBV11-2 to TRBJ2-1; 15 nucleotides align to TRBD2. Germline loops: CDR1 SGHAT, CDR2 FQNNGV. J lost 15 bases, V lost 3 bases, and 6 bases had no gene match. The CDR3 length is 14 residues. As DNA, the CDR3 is TGTGCCAGCAGCTTCAGGACTAGCGGGGGGGCCGGGTTCTTC. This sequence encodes CASSFRTSGGAGFF.

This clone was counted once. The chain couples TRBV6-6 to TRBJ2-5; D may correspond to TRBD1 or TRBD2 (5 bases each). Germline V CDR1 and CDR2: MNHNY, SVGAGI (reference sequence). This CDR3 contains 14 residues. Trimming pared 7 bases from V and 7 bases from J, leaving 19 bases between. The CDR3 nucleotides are TGTGCCAGCAAGGCGGGCCCCCTTGGGGGGACCCAGTACTTC. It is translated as CASKAGPLGGTQYF.

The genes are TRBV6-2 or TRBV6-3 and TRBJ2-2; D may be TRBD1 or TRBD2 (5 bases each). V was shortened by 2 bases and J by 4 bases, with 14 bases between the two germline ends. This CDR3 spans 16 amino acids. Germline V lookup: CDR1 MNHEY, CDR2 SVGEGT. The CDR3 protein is CASSYPRGRTTGELFF. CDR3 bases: TGTGCCAGCAGTTACCCCCGGGGCCGCACCACCGGGGAGCTGTTTTTT.

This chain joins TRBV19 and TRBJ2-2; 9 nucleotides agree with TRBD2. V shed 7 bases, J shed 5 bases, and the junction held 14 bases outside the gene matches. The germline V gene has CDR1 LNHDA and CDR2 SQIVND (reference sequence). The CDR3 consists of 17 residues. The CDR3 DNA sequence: TGTGCCAGTAAAAAGATAGTAGCGGGAGCTCGGACCGGGGAGCTGTTTTTT. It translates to CASKKIVAGARTGELFF.

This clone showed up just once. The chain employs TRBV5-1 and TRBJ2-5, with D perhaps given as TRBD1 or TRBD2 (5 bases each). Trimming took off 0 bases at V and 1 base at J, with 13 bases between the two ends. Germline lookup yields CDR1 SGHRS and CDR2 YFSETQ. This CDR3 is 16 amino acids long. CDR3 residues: CASSLGTGTTQETQYF. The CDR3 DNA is TGCGCCAGCAGCTTGGGGACCGGGACCACCCAAGAGACCCAGTACTTC.

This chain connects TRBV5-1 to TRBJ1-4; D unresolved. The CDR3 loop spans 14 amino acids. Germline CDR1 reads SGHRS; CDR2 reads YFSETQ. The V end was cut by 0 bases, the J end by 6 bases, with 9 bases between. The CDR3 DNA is TGCGCCAGCAGCTTGGATGGGATCGATGAAAAACTGTTTTTT. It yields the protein CASSLDGIDEKLFF.

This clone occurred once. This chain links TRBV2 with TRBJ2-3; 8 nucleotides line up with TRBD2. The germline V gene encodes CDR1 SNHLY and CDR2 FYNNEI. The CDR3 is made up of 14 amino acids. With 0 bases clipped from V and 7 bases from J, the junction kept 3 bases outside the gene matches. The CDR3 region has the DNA TGTGCCAGCAGTGAAGCTAGCGGGACAAATACGCAGTATTTT. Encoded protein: CASSEASGTNTQYF.

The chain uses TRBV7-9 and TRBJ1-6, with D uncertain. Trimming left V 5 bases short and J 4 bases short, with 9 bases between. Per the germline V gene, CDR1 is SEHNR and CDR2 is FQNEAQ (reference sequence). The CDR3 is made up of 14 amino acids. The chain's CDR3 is CASSIEQYNSPLHF. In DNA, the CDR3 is TGTGCCAGCAGCATTGAGCAGTATAATTCACCCCTCCACTTT. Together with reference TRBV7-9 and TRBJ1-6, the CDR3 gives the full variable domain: DTGVSQNPRHKITKRGQNVTFRCDPISEHNRLYWYRQTLGQGPEFLTYFQNEAQLEKSRLLSDRFSAERPKGSFSTLEIQRTEQGDSAMYLCASSIEQYNSPLHFGNGTRLTVT.

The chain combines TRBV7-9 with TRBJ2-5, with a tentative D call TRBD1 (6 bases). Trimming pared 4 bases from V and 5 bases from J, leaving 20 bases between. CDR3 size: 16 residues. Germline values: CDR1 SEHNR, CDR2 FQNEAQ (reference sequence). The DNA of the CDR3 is TGTGCCAGCAGCTCCGCCAGCAGGGGTGGGTATGAGACCCAGTACTTC. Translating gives CASSSASRGGYETQYF.

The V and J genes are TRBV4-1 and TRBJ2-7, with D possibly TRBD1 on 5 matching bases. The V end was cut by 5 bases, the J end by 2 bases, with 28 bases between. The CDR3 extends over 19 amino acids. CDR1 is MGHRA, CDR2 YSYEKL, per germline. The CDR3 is CASSFSDTGRDSKTYEQYF. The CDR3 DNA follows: TGCGCCAGCAGCTTTAGTGATACGGGCCGCGACAGTAAGACCTACGAGCAGTACTTC.

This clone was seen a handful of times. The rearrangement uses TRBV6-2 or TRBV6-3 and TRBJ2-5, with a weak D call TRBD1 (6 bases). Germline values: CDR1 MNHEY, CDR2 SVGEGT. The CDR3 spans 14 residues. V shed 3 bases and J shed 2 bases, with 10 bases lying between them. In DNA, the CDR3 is TGTGCCAGCAGTTATGTGGGGGCTCAAGAGACCCAGTACTTC. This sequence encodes CASSYVGAQETQYF.

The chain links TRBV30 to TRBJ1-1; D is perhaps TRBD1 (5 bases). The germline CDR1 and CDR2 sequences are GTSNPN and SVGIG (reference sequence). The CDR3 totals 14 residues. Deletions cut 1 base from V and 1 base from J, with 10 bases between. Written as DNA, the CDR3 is TGTGCCTGGAGTGGGCGACAGCCGAACACTGAAGCTTTCTTT. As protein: CAWSGRQPNTEAFF. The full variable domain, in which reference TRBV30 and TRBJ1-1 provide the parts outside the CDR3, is SQTIHQWPATLVQPVGSPLSLECTVEGTSNPNLYWYRQAAGRGLQLLFYSVGIGQISSEVPQNLSASRPQDRQFILSSKKLLLSDSGFYLCAWSGRQPNTEAFFGQGTRLTVV.

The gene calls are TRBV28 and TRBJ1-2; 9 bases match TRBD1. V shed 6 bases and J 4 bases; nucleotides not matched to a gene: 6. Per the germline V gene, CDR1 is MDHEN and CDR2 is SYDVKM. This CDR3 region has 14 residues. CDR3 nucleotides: TGTGCCAGCAGCGGGACAGGGATAGGCTATGGCTACACCTTC. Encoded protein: CASSGTGIGYGYTF.

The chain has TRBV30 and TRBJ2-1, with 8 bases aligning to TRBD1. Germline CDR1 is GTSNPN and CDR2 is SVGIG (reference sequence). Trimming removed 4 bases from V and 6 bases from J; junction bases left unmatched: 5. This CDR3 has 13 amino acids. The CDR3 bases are TGTGCCTGGAACAGGGGGGTTGGCAATGAGCAGTTCTTC. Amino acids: CAWNRGVGNEQFF.

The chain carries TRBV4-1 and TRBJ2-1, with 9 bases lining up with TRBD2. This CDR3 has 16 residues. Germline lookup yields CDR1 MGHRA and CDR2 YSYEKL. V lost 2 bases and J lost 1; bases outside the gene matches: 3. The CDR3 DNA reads TGCGCCAGCAGCCAATGGACTAGCGCTTCCTACAATGAGCAGTTCTTC. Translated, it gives CASSQWTSASYNEQFF.

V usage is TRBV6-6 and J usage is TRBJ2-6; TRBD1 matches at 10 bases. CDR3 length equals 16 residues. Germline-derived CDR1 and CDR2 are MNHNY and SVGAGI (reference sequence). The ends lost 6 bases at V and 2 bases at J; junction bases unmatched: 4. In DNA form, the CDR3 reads TGTGCCAGCAGACCGGGACAGGGGACTGGGGCCAACGTCCTGACTTTC. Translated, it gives CASRPGQGTGANVLTF.

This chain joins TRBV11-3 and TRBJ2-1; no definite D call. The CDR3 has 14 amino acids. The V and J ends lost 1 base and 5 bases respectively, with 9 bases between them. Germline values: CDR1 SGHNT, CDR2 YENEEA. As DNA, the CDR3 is TGTGCCAGCAGCTTAGGACCCCAAGACAATGAGCAGTTCTTC. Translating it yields CASSLGPQDNEQFF. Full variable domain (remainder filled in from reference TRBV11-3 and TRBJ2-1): EAGVVQSPRYKIIEKKQPVAFWCNPISGHNTLYWYLQNLGQGPELLIRYENEEAVDDSQLPKDRFSAERLKGVDSTLKIQPAELGDSAVYLCASSLGPQDNEQFFGPGTRLTVL.

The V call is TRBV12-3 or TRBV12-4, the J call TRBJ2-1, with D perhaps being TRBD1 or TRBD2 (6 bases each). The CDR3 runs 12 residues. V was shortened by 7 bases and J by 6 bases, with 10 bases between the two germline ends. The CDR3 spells CASTKGGNEQFF. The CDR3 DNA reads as TGTGCCAGCACCAAGGGGGGCAATGAGCAGTTCTTC.